The 10 T cell receptor beta chains below all came from one sample that was sequenced in a study of human T cells and chemical hapten exposure. Time point defined: patch test 2, 6 weeks after DPC sensitization. Noted treatment: therapeutic diphenylcyclopropenone sensitization with weekly scalp DPC. TCRdb analysed the RACE reads with MiXCR anew, one entry per CDR3 protein. The sample gives roughly 380,000 distinct CDR3 sequences, about 6.3% of which show up once; around 6.1% is in the top ten. The sequencing used whole blood, collected in connection with sensitization to the hapten diphenylcyclopropenone (DPC). The receptor source for this set is a woman aged 18 to 35 with alopecia areata. Some clones in this sample may be carry-over from other donors' samples.

This clonotype came up many times. The J gene is TRBJ1-5, the V gene TRBV3-1; 8 bases match TRBD1. The CDR3 is 17 amino acids. Losses at the gene ends were 4 bases for V and 1 base for J; bases not matched to a gene: 9. Germline V gene sequence: CDR1 LGHDT, CDR2 YNNKEL (reference sequence). The CDR3 here is CASSLGLAGGSNQPQHF. CDR3 bases: TGTGCCAGCAGCCTAGGATTGGCAGGGGGCAGCAATCAGCCCCAGCATTTT.

This clonotype was detected only a few times. The genes are TRBV9 and TRBJ1-6; no clear D. Germline V lookup: CDR1 SGDLS, CDR2 YYNGEE. Deletions cut 7 bases from V and 14 bases from J, with 13 bases between. The CDR3 contains 11 residues. CDR3 loop: CASGVLRALHF. Here the CDR3 DNA reads TGTGCCAGCGGGGTACTGCGGGCCCTCCACTTT.

This clonotype was seen more than once but under ten times. This chain connects TRBV12-3 or TRBV12-4 to TRBJ1-2; the D is unclear. The V and J ends lost 2 bases and 4 bases respectively, with 8 bases between them. This CDR3 contains 13 residues. CDR3 sequence reads: CASSLSFSYGYTF. The CDR3, as DNA: TGTGCCAGCAGTTTATCATTCAGCTATGGCTACACCTTC.

There are many counts of this clonotype. The chain joins TRBV7-8 to TRBJ1-2; no clear D gene. Trimming stripped 4 bases from V and 6 bases from J, with 18 bases between. CDR3 length: 15 residues. Germline CDR1 SGHVS, CDR2 FQNEAQ. The CDR3 nucleotides are TGTGCCAGCAGCTATTTTATTTCAGATTTCGATGGCTACACCTTC. It codes for CASSYFISDFDGYTF.

This clonotype was observed at least ten times. The chain is built from TRBV6-5 and TRBJ1-1; D gene ambiguous. Trimming took off 0 bases at V and 8 bases at J, with 7 bases between the two ends. The CDR3 spans 12 residues. Germline V gives CDR1 MNHEY, CDR2 SVGAGI. The CDR3 loop reads CASSYSGGEAFF. The DNA for the CDR3 is TGTGCCAGCAGTTACTCCGGCGGGGAAGCTTTCTTT.

This clonotype was picked up many times. This chain connects TRBV10-3 to TRBJ1-2, with D possibly TRBD1 on 5 matching bases. CDR3 length: 13 residues. V was cut by 7 bases and J by 1 base, with 10 bases left in between. Per germline, CDR1 ENHRY and CDR2 SYGVKD. CDR3 region: CAITPGLNYGYTF. The CDR3 nucleotides are TGTGCCATCACGCCAGGGCTTAACTATGGCTACACCTTC.

This clonotype was seen at least ten times. V usage is TRBV29-1 and J usage is TRBJ2-1; TRBD1 agrees at 9 bases. Germline V gene sequence: CDR1 SQVTM, CDR2 ANQGSEA. This CDR3 is built from 14 residues. J was trimmed by 4 bases and V by 1 base; bases with no gene match: 2. The CDR3 sequence: CSVEADRGYNEQFF. CDR3 nucleotides: TGCAGCGTTGAAGCCGACAGGGGGTACAATGAGCAGTTCTTC.

This chain links TRBV9 with TRBJ2-7, with a weak D call TRBD1 (6 bases). Deletions cut 0 bases from V and 2 bases from J, with 12 bases between. CDR3 length: 15 amino acids. Germline V gene lookup returns CDR1 SGDLS and CDR2 YYNGEE. The DNA for the CDR3 is TGTGCCAGCAGCGTAGCTATGGACAGCGCCTACGAGCAGTACTTC. Translation gives CASSVAMDSAYEQYF.

This clonotype was observed many times. The chain has TRBV5-1 and TRBJ1-6; a weak D match, TRBD1 (5 bases). V lost 4 bases and J 9 bases, leaving 14 bases between the germline ends. CDR1 is SGHRS and CDR2 is YFSETQ in the germline V gene. This CDR3 contains 14 residues. In DNA form, the CDR3 reads TGCGCCAGCAGCCTGGGGGGTATCGGTTCACCCCTCCACTTT. It is translated as CASSLGGIGSPLHF.

This clonotype appeared many times. This rearrangement joins TRBV7-2 to TRBJ1-2; possible D gene TRBD1, 5 bases. V lost 2 bases, J lost 6 bases, and 10 bases lay in between. The CDR3 runs to 13 residues. Germline CDR1 and CDR2: SGHTA and FQGNSA. CDR3 bases: TGTGCCAGCAGCTTATCAGGGTTTGATGGCTACACCTTC. Its protein is CASSLSGFDGYTF.